This T cell receptor (beta chain) was found in a study of T cells in Graves' hyperthyroidism and ophthalmopathy. Study as a whole: At the time of initial diagnosis and before any treatment, peripheral blood was collected. Study results and caveats: Most thyroid-expanded clonotypes above 0.001 were also found in blood.

This clonotype was seen many times. Its specificity is not known. Every diagnosis used clinical symptoms, serum thyroxine and TRAb, thyroid ultrasound and orbital computed tomography. PBMCs were collected from a roughly 10 ml volume of fresh peripheral blood. Amplification targeted TCR beta CDR3 regions from RNA transcripts. The HTBI primer set served for first-round RT-PCR of the TCR CDR3. TCRdb passed the multiplex PCR reads through MiXCR, listing each CDR3 protein once. Of about 300,000 distinct CDR3 sequences listed, about an eighth were seen once; the top ten hold 7% to 8.5%. Specimen: blood. This sequence originates from a woman in her 30s with Graves' hyperthyroidism that later progressed to Graves' ophthalmopathy.

CDR3 sequence (DNA): TGTGCCAGCAGAAAGGGGGGGAACACCGGGGAGCTGTTTTTT. Encoded protein: CASRKGGNTGELFF. The chain recombines TRBV2 with TRBJ2-2; either TRBD1 or TRBD2 may supply D (6 bases each). The CDR3 covers 14 residues. CDR1 and CDR2 (germline): SNHLY, FYNNEI. Trimming took 6 bases from V and 1 from J, leaving 9 bases between them.